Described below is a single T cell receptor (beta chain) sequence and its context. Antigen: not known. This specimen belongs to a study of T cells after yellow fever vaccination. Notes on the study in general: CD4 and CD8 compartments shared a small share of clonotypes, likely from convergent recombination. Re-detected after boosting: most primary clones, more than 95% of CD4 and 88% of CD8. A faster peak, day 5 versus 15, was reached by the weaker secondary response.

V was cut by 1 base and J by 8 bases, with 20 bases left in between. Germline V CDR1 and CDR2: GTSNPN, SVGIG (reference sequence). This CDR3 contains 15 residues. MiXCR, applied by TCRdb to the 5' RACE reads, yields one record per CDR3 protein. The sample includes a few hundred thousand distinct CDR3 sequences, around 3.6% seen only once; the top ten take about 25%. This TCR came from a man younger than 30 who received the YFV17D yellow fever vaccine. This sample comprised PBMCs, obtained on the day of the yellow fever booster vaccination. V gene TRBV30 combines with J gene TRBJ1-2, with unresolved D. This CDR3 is CAWSAREEGGWGYTF. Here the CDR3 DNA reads TGTGCCTGGAGTGCCCGGGAAGAGGGTGGATGGGGCTACACCTTC.